This is a list of T cell receptor beta chains from one sample in a study of blood T cell repertoires in COVID-19. TCRdb's table, derived via immunoSEQ multiplex PCR, lists solely in-frame clones and lacks some. The data contain some 150,000 clones, more than 75% of them singletons. Sequencing was performed on peripheral blood. Receptor source: a man between 65 and 85 years old with acute or convalescent COVID-19. Each CDR3 is given with its conserved first and last residue. The D gene is left open where the match is weak. Clone size is stated in some rows and not others, as once, few, many or a class when expanded.

d_gene,j_gene,abundance,v_gene,CDR3nt,CDR3aa
TRBD2,TRBJ2-2,NA,TRBV18,TGTGCCAGCTCACCACAGGGACTAGAGGCGAACACCGGGGAGCTGTTTTTT,CASSPQGLEANTGELFF
TRBD1,TRBJ1-1,NA,TRBV28,TGTGCCAGCAGTTCGGGACAGAGGGACACTGAAGCTTTCTTT,CASSSGQRDTEAFF
TRBD2,TRBJ2-1,NA,TRBV19,TGTGCCAGCGGAGGAACTAGCGGGAGTGGAGAGCAGTTCTTC,CASGGTSGSGEQFF
TRBD2,TRBJ2-2,NA,TRBV4-3,TGCGCCAGCAGCCCCGAGTGGTATGCTAGCGGGGGCACCGGGGAGCTGTTTTTT,CASSPEWYASGGTGELFF
NA,TRBJ2-1,NA,TRBV29-1,TGCAGCGTTGCAAGGTTGGCAGGGTGGTACAATGAGCAGTTCTTC,CSVARLAGWYNEQFF
NA,TRBJ2-1,NA,TRBV7-3,TGTGCCAGCAGCTTTTCTGCTCGGGACATTTCGGGAAATGAGCAGTTCTTC,CASSFSARDISGNEQFF
NA,TRBJ1-2,few,TRBV3-1/TRBV3-2,TGTGCCAGCAGCCCAAAAGGACACTCCGGCACCTTC,CASSPKGHSGTF
NA,TRBJ2-5,NA,TRBV7-6,TGTGCCAGCAGCTTTCGGGAGACCCAGTACTTC,CASSFRETQYF
NA,TRBJ1-1,NA,TRBV12-5,TGTGCTAGTGCCCGAGAAACTGAAGCTTTCTTT,CASARETEAFF
NA,TRBJ2-7,NA,TRBV5-1,TGCGCCAGCAGCTTCACCAGGGGATCCACTTACGAGCAGTACTTC,CASSFTRGSTYEQYF
NA,TRBJ1-2,NA,TRBV6-5,TGTGCCAGCAGGATGGACAGCCCCTATGGCTACACCTTC,CASRMDSPYGYTF
TRBD1,TRBJ1-4,NA,TRBV7-9,TGTGCCAGCAGCGGCAGGGGGCGAAGTGAAAAACTGTTTTTT,CASSGRGRSEKLFF
TRBD2,TRBJ2-1,NA,TRBV12-3/TRBV12-4,TGTGCCAGCAGTCCGGGGGGAAACAATGAGCAGTTCTTC,CASSPGGNNEQFF
TRBD1,TRBJ1-6,NA,TRBV27,TGTGCCAGCAGAATCGGGACAGATTATTCACCCCTCCACTTT,CASRIGTDYSPLHF
NA,TRBJ1-1,NA,TRBV5-5,TGTGCCAGCAGCTTGCTAACAGGGAACATGAACACTGAAGCTTTCTTT,CASSLLTGNMNTEAFF
NA,TRBJ2-3,NA,TRBV5-1,TGCGCCAGCAGCTTTCTCGGGTTCCTCACAGATACGCAGTATTTT,CASSFLGFLTDTQYF
TRBD2,TRBJ2-5,few,TRBV5-4,TGTGCCAGCAGTCGGGGACTAGCGGGAGTAGGAGAGACCCAGTACTTC,CASSRGLAGVGETQYF
NA,TRBJ2-1,NA,TRBV5-1,TGCGCCAGCAGCCCACGGGACTCCAGCTCCTACAATGAGCAGTTCTTC,CASSPRDSSSYNEQFF
NA,TRBJ1-1,NA,TRBV15,TGTGCCACCAGCATGGACGGGAGGAACACTGAAGCTTTCTTT,CATSMDGRNTEAFF
TRBD1,TRBJ2-5,NA,TRBV10-3,TGTGCCATCAGTGAGAGGGGGACAGGGGGCTGGGAGACCCAGTACTTC,CAISERGTGGWETQYF
NA,TRBJ2-7,NA,TRBV11-3,TGTGCCAGCAGCTTAACGGTTGGCTACGAGCAGTACTTC,CASSLTVGYEQYF
TRBD2,TRBJ2-3,NA,TRBV5-4,TGTGCCAGCAGCTCTGGGGGGGATTCAGATACGCAGTATTTT,CASSSGGDSDTQYF
NA,TRBJ2-3,NA,TRBV28,TGTGCCAGCGGGGGGGCCACAGATACGCAGTATTTT,CASGGATDTQYF
NA,TRBJ1-2,NA,TRBV2,TGTGCCAGCAGGGGAGAAGGGACTGGGGGCTACACCTTC,CASRGEGTGGYTF
TRBD1,TRBJ1-1,NA,TRBV3-1/TRBV3-2,TGTGCCAGCAGCCTATTGACAGGGGGTGGCACTGAAGCTTTCTTT,CASSLLTGGGTEAFF
NA,TRBJ2-5,NA,TRBV6-4,TGTGCCAGCAGTGACTCGAATCCCAGCGGCCAAGAGACCCAGTACTTC,CASSDSNPSGQETQYF
NA,TRBJ2-1,NA,TRBV27,TGTGCCAGCAGTTTAGTGGGCAGTTCTTTGGGCAATGAGCAGTTCTTC,CASSLVGSSLGNEQFF
TRBD1,TRBJ2-2,NA,TRBV10-1,TGCGCCAGCAGTGAGTCGGACAGGCACACCGGGGAGCTGTTTTTT,CASSESDRHTGELFF
TRBD1,TRBJ2-1,once,TRBV18,TGTGCCAGCTCACAGTACCGGGACAGGTCCTACAATGAGCAGTTCTTC,CASSQYRDRSYNEQFF
NA,TRBJ1-5,NA,TRBV18,TGTGCCAGCTCAGAACGGCTAACGGGTGAAGAGCGGCCCCAGCATTTT,CASSERLTGEERPQHF
NA,TRBJ2-5,NA,TRBV30,TGTGCCTGGAGTGTATCCTCACTTTCGAAGTACTTC,CAWSVSSLSKYF
TRBD2,TRBJ2-5,NA,TRBV5-1,TGCGCCAGCAGCCCGGGGGGTCGCCAAGAGACCCAGTACTTC,CASSPGGRQETQYF
NA,TRBJ1-6,NA,TRBV14,TGTGCCAGCAGCCAATGGAGGGTAAATTCACCCCTCCACTTT,CASSQWRVNSPLHF
TRBD1,TRBJ2-5,once,TRBV28,TGTGCCAGCAGGTCCGGGACAGCAAAAGAGACCCAGTACTTC,CASRSGTAKETQYF
TRBD1,TRBJ1-3,NA,TRBV18,TGTGCCAGCTCACAGACAGGGACAGCTTCTGGAAACACCATATATTTT,CASSQTGTASGNTIYF
NA,TRBJ2-5,NA,TRBV3-1/TRBV3-2,TGTGCCAGCAGCCAAGGTACGGTTCACGGGATCACCCAGTACTTC,CASSQGTVHGITQYF
TRBD1,TRBJ2-7,NA,TRBV7-3,TGTGCCAGCAGCCCCCCGGGGACAGGTTCCGAGCAGTACTTC,CASSPPGTGSEQYF
NA,TRBJ1-1,NA,TRBV5-1,TGCGCCAGCAGCTTACAGGGTCGAGTGGTAACTGAAGCTTTCTTT,CASSLQGRVVTEAFF
TRBD1,TRBJ1-6,NA,TRBV28,TGTGCCAGCAGTTCGGCCTTCGGGGACAGAGATAATTCACCCCTCCACTTT,CASSSAFGDRDNSPLHF
TRBD1,TRBJ2-2,NA,TRBV5-1,TGCGCCAGCAGGCCTGGGACAGCCGAAAACACCGGGGAGCTGTTTTTT,CASRPGTAENTGELFF
TRBD1,TRBJ2-7,NA,TRBV4-3,TGCGCCAGCAGCCAAGACGGACAGGGGGGCTCCCGCTCCTACGAGCAGTACTTC,CASSQDGQGGSRSYEQYF
NA,TRBJ1-2,NA,TRBV6-6,TGTGCCAGCAGTCGGACAGACTATGGCTACACCTTC,CASSRTDYGYTF
TRBD1,TRBJ2-1,NA,TRBV5-1,TGCGCCAGCAGCCGTGACAGGGTTGGCTACAATGAGCAGTTCTTC,CASSRDRVGYNEQFF
TRBD1,TRBJ2-1,NA,TRBV9,TGTGCCAGCAGCGGGGGACAGAACTACAATGAGCAGTTCTTC,CASSGGQNYNEQFF
NA,TRBJ1-3,NA,TRBV5-6,TGTGCCAGCAGCTTTCTTCCGAGCGTCGGGGTAAACACCATATATTTT,CASSFLPSVGVNTIYF
NA,TRBJ2-5,NA,TRBV7-9,TGTGCCAGCAGCTTGGGCGAAGAGACCCAGTACTTC,CASSLGEETQYF
NA,TRBJ2-3,NA,TRBV6-5,TGTGCCAGCAGTTACTCGAAGGGGTCAGGAGTTACGCAGTATTTT,CASSYSKGSGVTQYF
NA,TRBJ2-1,NA,TRBV24-1,TGTGCCACCAGTGGCCCAAGAAGCGCAGACAATGAGCAGTTCTTC,CATSGPRSADNEQFF
TRBD2,TRBJ2-5,NA,TRBV29-1,TGCAGCGTTCGGCTAGCGGTGTACCAAGAGACCCAGTACTTC,CSVRLAVYQETQYF
NA,TRBJ1-4,NA,TRBV5-1,TGCGCCAGCAGCTTGGCCTCGGGAAGGGCTAATGAAAAACTGTTTTTT,CASSLASGRANEKLFF
TRBD1,TRBJ1-2,few,TRBV3-1/TRBV3-2,TGTGCCAGCAGCCCGACAGGGAACTATGGCTACACCTTC,CASSPTGNYGYTF
NA,TRBJ1-5,NA,TRBV4-2,TGTGCCAGCAGCCAAGATAAGGGAGAGGGCAATCAGCCCCAGCATTTT,CASSQDKGEGNQPQHF
NA,TRBJ1-5,NA,TRBV28,TGTGCCAGCAGGCCAGGGGTAGCCCAGCCCCAGCATTTT,CASRPGVAQPQHF
NA,TRBJ1-6,NA,TRBV6-5,TGTGCCAGCGGGTTAGAGAGGAATTCACCCCTCCACTTT,CASGLERNSPLHF
TRBD1,TRBJ2-4,NA,TRBV5-1,TGCGCCAGCAGCTTGGGGGACAGGGGTAACATTCAGTACTTC,CASSLGDRGNIQYF
NA,TRBJ2-7,NA,TRBV30,TGTGCATCCCCGGGGATGACAGGCGAGCAGTACTTC,CASPGMTGEQYF
NA,TRBJ2-2,NA,TRBV7-3,TGTGCCAGCAGCTTAACGTCATTAGCGAACACCGGGGAGCTGTTTTTT,CASSLTSLANTGELFF